The 15 T cell receptor beta chains in this list originate from one sample, sequenced in a study of beta chain features in type 1 diabetes. These receptors have no identified antigens. Study observations and caveats: For Type 1 diabetes patients, all four CD4+ subsets carried TCRB CDR3s that were moderately but significantly shorter.

Isolated RNA was reverse transcribed in full, so expressed TCRB transcripts were sequenced. Some clones are missing from TCRdb's copy, which holds only in-frame ones; the method was immunoSEQ multiplex PCR. The table includes around 170,000 clones, 7% to 9.5% detected once. Input material: central memory CD4+ T cells from blood. Receptor source: a young woman with type 1 diabetes.

The chain carries TRBV7-3 and TRBJ2-1; D perhaps matches TRBD2 (5 bases). CDR1 and CDR2 from the germline V gene are SGHTA and FQGTGA. This CDR3 is 16 amino acids long. V dropped 5 bases and J dropped 4 bases, with 18 bases sitting between them. For the CDR3, the DNA is TGTGCCAGCAGCCCCTCTCGGGGTAGAGGTTACAATGAGCAGTTCTTC. Its protein is CASSPSRGRGYNEQFF.

V gene TRBV7-6 combines with J gene TRBJ2-7, with 11 bases aligning to TRBD2. The length of the CDR3 is 16 residues. Germline values: CDR1 SGHVS, CDR2 FNYEAQ. V was pared by 0 bases and J by 3 bases, with 4 bases of the junction left unmatched. The CDR3 is CASSLAGTSGIYEQYF. In DNA, the CDR3 is TGTGCCAGCAGCTTAGCTGGGACTAGCGGAATCTACGAGCAGTACTTC.

V and J are TRBV7-9 and TRBJ2-1; D perhaps matches TRBD2 (5 bases). The germline V and J ends were trimmed by 5 bases and 14 bases, with 16 bases remaining between them. The CDR3 covers 12 residues. Per germline, CDR1 SEHNR and CDR2 FQNEAQ (reference sequence). This CDR3 is CASSQIERAKFF. The DNA for the CDR3 is TGTGCCAGCAGCCAGATTGAGAGGGCCAAGTTCTTC.

V gene TRBV29-1 combines with J gene TRBJ1-3; possibly TRBD1 for D (5 bases). The CDR3 has 14 amino acids. Per germline, CDR1 SQVTM and CDR2 ANQGSEA. V lost 6 bases and J 0 bases, leaving 12 bases between the germline ends. The CDR3 region has the DNA TGCAGCGTCCAACCCCAGGGCTCTGGAAACACCATATATTTT. As protein: CSVQPQGSGNTIYF.

This sequence joins TRBV9 and TRBJ1-2; the D gene is possibly TRBD1 (5 bases). V shed 0 bases and J shed 10 bases, with 13 bases lying between them. The CDR3 has 13 amino acids. Germline loops: CDR1 SGDLS, CDR2 YYNGEE. This CDR3 is CASSVGQGLDYTF. DNA for the CDR3: TGTGCCAGCAGCGTAGGGCAGGGTCTAGACTACACCTTC. Using reference TRBV9 and TRBJ1-2 for the parts outside the CDR3, the full variable domain is DSGVTQTPKHLITATGQRVTLRCSPRSGDLSVYWYQQSLDQGLQFLIQYYNGEERAKGNILERFSAQQFPDLHSELNLSSLELGDSALYFCASSVGQGLDYTFGSGTRLTVV.

The V call is TRBV5-4, the J call TRBJ2-1; 7 bases agree with TRBD2. Germline V gives CDR1 SGHNT, CDR2 YYREEE (reference sequence). V shed 9 bases and J 9 bases; nucleotides not matched to a gene: 15. CDR3 length: 14 amino acids. DNA for the CDR3: TGTGCCAATCCTCTGGTGGGGAGGGCCGGTGAGCAGTTCTTC. Protein: CANPLVGRAGEQFF.

This clone has more than one count but fewer than ten. The rearrangement uses TRBV18 and TRBJ1-2, with a possible D match to TRBD1 (6 bases). This CDR3 is 12 amino acids long. The germline V gene encodes CDR1 KGHSH and CDR2 LQKENI. The V end was cut by 3 bases, the J end by 6 bases, with 8 bases between. The CDR3 protein is CASSPRQDGYTF. The CDR3, as DNA: TGTGCCAGCTCACCCCGACAGGATGGCTACACCTTC.

The chain has TRBV5-1 and TRBJ2-1; D might be TRBD1 (6 bases). From germline, CDR1 is SGHRS and CDR2 YFSETQ. This CDR3 spans 15 amino acids. V was pared by 2 bases and J by 8 bases, with 17 bases between. The CDR3 sequence is CASSFLAGAGDEQFF. The CDR3 nucleotides read TGCGCCAGCAGCTTTTTGGCAGGGGCTGGGGATGAGCAGTTCTTC.

In its sample, this clone was seen a few times. This sample also contains other DNA sequences that code for the same CDR3. The gene calls are TRBV9 and TRBJ2-1, with a weak D call TRBD2 (6 bases). The V gene's germline CDR1 is SGDLS and CDR2 YYNGEE. The CDR3 totals 15 residues. V dropped 0 bases and J dropped 3 bases, with 10 bases sitting between them. CDR3 DNA sequence: TGTGCCAGCAGCGTAGACGGGAGTGTCTACAATGAGCAGTTCTTC. Protein sequence: CASSVDGSVYNEQFF.

This clone has more than one count but fewer than ten. The rearrangement uses TRBV28 and TRBJ2-3; 12 nucleotides match TRBD2. Germline V lookup: CDR1 MDHEN, CDR2 SYDVKM. The CDR3 extends over 15 amino acids. V lost 5 bases and J lost 0; bases outside the gene matches: 0. The CDR3 region has the DNA TGTGCCAGCAGTGGGACTAGCGGGAGCACAGATACGCAGTATTTT. This codes for CASSGTSGSTDTQYF.

Details on this clone: An end of the junction differs from the germline gene, which may be a read error. The rearrangement links TRBV7-7 to TRBJ2-1, with 8 bases matching TRBD2. Germline V lookup: CDR1 SSHAT, CDR2 FNYEAQ (reference sequence). CDR3 size: 15 residues. The CDR3 nucleotides are TGTGCTAGCAGCTTAGGGACTAGCTCCTACAATGAGCAGTTCTTC. Translation gives CASSLGTSSYNEQFF. Based on the CDR3 plus reference TRBV7-7 and TRBJ2-1, the full variable domain is GAGVSQSPRYKVTKRGQDVTLRCDPISSHATLYWYQQALGQGPEFLTYFNYEAQPDKSGLPSDRFSAERPEGSISTLTIQRTEQRDSAMYRCASSLGTSSYNEQFFGPGTRLTVL.

The chain is built from TRBV7-3 and TRBJ1-5; weak D call: TRBD1 (5 bases). The V gene lost 7 bases and the J gene lost 12 bases, with 13 bases spanning the gap. CDR1 and CDR2 from the germline V gene are SGHTA and FQGTGA. There are 11 residues in the CDR3. CDR3 nucleotides: TGTGCCAGCACTTGGGGCTTTGACCAGCATTTT. As protein: CASTWGFDQHF.

This clone was recorded a few times. The genes are TRBV7-3 and TRBJ2-3; 7 bases fit TRBD2. Germline lookup yields CDR1 SGHTA and CDR2 FQGTGA. V shed 11 bases, J shed 5 bases, and the junction held 7 bases outside the gene matches. There are 12 residues in the CDR3. For the CDR3, the DNA is TGTGCCGCGTGGGGAGGGGTAGATACGCAGTATTTT. Its protein product is CAAWGGVDTQYF. The variable domain in full, completed from reference TRBV7-3 and TRBJ2-3, reads GAGVSQTPSNKVTEKGKYVELRCDPISGHTALYWYRQSLGQGPEFLIYFQGTGAADDSGLPNDRFFAVRPEGSVSTLKIQRTERGDSAVYLCAAWGGVDTQYFGPGTRLTVL.

The CDR3 coding sequence is TGTGCCAGCAGCGTAGATGGTAGAAACGAGCAGTACTTC. Its translation: CASSVDGRNEQYF. J is TRBJ2-7 and V is TRBV9; no clear D gene. CDR3 size: 13 residues. V was clipped by 0 bases and J by 5 bases, with 9 bases between them. Germline CDR1 is SGDLS and CDR2 is YYNGEE.

This clone was seen a handful of times. The V call is TRBV4-1, the J call TRBJ2-7; 9 nucleotides line up with TRBD2. Germline CDR1 MGHRA, CDR2 YSYEKL. J gave up 2 bases and V 1 base, and 3 bases lay outside the gene matches. This CDR3 is built from 15 residues. The CDR3 DNA sequence: TGCGCCAGCAGCCAAGTTGGACTAGCGCCCTACGAGCAGTACTTC. Translating it yields CASSQVGLAPYEQYF.